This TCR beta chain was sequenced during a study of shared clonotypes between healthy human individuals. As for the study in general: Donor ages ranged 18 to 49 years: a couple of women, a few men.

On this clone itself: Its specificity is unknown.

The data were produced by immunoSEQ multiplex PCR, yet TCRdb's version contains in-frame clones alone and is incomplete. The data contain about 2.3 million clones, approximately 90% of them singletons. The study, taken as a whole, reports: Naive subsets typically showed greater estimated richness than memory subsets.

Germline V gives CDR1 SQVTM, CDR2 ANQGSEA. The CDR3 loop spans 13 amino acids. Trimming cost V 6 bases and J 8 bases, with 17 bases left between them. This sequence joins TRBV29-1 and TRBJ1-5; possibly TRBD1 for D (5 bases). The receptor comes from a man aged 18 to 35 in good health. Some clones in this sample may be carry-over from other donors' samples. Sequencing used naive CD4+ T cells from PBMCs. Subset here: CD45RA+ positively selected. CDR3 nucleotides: TGCAGCGTCGCGGTGGGGGGTTTGGAGCCCCAGCATTTT. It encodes CSVAVGGLEPQHF. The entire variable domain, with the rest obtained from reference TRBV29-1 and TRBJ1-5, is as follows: SAVISQKPSRDICQRGTSLTIQCQVDSQVTMMFWYRQQPGQSLTLIATANQGSEATYESGFVIDKFPISRPNLTFSTLTVSNMSPEDSSIYLCSVAVGGLEPQHFGDGTRLSIL.